This TCR beta chain was sequenced for a study of cytomegalovirus exposure and HLA in healthy donors. Whole-study context: A prior analysis found 117 million unique TCR beta sequences from 150 million to 200 million T cells.

To note about this clone: Its antigen remains unknown.

This CDR3 region has 17 residues. The ends were cut back, 3 bases at V and 7 bases at J, with 22 bases in the middle. CDR1 and CDR2 from the germline V gene are KGHSH and LQKENI. Study conclusions and caveats: Per a prior analysis, the majority of TCR beta V segments were productive roughly 87% or roughly 30% of the time. Highly shared variants forming one cluster were likely a sequencing artifact.

It was with 60 Vbeta and 13 Jbeta primers that the PCR ran. Libraries were prepared by immunoSEQ multiplex PCR; TCRdb keeps only in-frame clonotypes and omits some of them. This table holds over 150,000 clones, around four fifths found once. Although they were nominally healthy when sampled, donors likely had unrecorded immune exposures. The V gene is TRBV18, the J gene TRBJ1-5; D not resolved. This clonotype was sampled from a woman aged 45-65 years in good health and CMV-seronegative. Input material: PBMCs. The CDR3 is CASSPPTSPGRRQPQHF. For the CDR3, the DNA is TGTGCCAGCTCACCCCCCACCAGCCCGGGAAGGCGGCAGCCCCAGCATTTT.